One and the same sample provided the 27 T cell receptor beta chains below, sequenced in a study of blood T cell repertoires in COVID-19. Measured with immunoSEQ multiplex PCR; TCRdb has only the in-frame clones, and not every one. The data contain about 280,000 clones, nearly 90% of them singletons. What was sequenced was PBMCs or T cells enriched from blood (not recorded which). These receptors all come from a woman aged 18-29 years with acute COVID-19.

The chain combines TRBV5-4 with TRBJ2-3; perhaps TRBD2 as D (5 bases). This CDR3 region has 14 residues. Per the germline V gene, CDR1 is SGHNT and CDR2 is YYREEE (reference sequence). Trimming shortened V by 0 bases and J by 6 bases, and 11 bases separated the two germline ends. The DNA for the CDR3 is TGTGCCAGCAGCTTGGAAAGGGAGCCTGATACGCAGTATTTT. This translates into CASSLEREPDTQYF.

This rearrangement joins TRBV5-6 to TRBJ2-1; D possibly corresponds to TRBD1 (6 bases). Germline V CDR1 and CDR2: SGHDT, YYEEEE. The CDR3 totals 16 residues. V was clipped by 2 bases and J by 11 bases, with 23 bases between them. CDR3 DNA sequence: TGTGCCAGCAGCTTCCAGGGGTTTGATGGCTGGGGACAGCAGTTCTTC. Translating it yields CASSFQGFDGWGQQFF.

This clone was recorded once. V and J are TRBV4-1 and TRBJ1-2; 8 bases map to TRBD1. Per germline, CDR1 MGHRA and CDR2 YSYEKL. The CDR3 length is 17 residues. The junction had 17 bases not matched to a gene; V was cut back by 3 bases and J by 8 bases. The chain's CDR3 is CASSHQRGGQAGSGYTF. As DNA, the CDR3 is TGCGCCAGCAGCCATCAAAGGGGGGGACAGGCGGGTAGCGGCTACACCTTC.

The chain carries TRBV27 and TRBJ2-3; no clear D. The V end was cut by 5 bases, the J end by 0 bases, with 6 bases between. The CDR3 covers 13 residues. The germline CDR1 and CDR2 sequences are MNHEY and SMNVEV (reference sequence). The CDR3 here is CASSLLSTDTQYF. CDR3 DNA: TGTGCCAGCAGTCTTCTGAGCACAGATACGCAGTATTTT.

The chain has TRBV15 and TRBJ1-2; no reliable D call. Germline values: CDR1 LNHNV, CDR2 YYDKDF (reference sequence). The CDR3 is 15 residues long. Trimming shortened V by 0 bases and J by 4 bases, and 12 bases separated the two germline ends. CDR3 coding DNA: TGTGCCACCAGCAGAGATCTCTCGGGAGGCTATGGCTACACCTTC. Amino acid sequence: CATSRDLSGGYGYTF.

The chain links TRBV18 to TRBJ2-5; D possibly corresponds to TRBD2 (6 bases). The CDR3 has 14 amino acids. Germline loops: CDR1 KGHSH, CDR2 LQKENI. The V and J ends lost 1 base and 5 bases respectively, with 11 bases between them. In DNA, the CDR3 is TGTGCCAGCTCACCACTGACTAGTACTGAGACCCAGTACTTC. The encoded protein is CASSPLTSTETQYF.

The chain couples TRBV9 to TRBJ2-5, with a possible D match to TRBD2 (6 bases). With 3 bases removed from V and 3 bases from J, the gap between germline ends came to 15 bases. CDR1 SGDLS and CDR2 YYNGEE come from the germline V gene. This CDR3 is 15 amino acids long. CDR3 sequence (DNA): TGTGCCAGCAGCGCCCCGGACTATCCGAAAGAGACCCAGTACTTC. Translation: CASSAPDYPKETQYF.

The CDR3 DNA is TGTGCCAGCAGCTTTCCAGCGGGAGTGGGCGAGCAGTACTTC. Its translation: CASSFPAGVGEQYF. The chain couples TRBV11-1 to TRBJ2-7; TRBD2 agrees at 8 bases. Germline values: CDR1 SGHAT, CDR2 FQDESV (reference sequence). This CDR3 is 14 amino acids long. J lost 6 bases, V lost 3 bases, and 7 bases had no gene match.

V usage is TRBV14 and J usage is TRBJ2-6, with D hard to call. Deletions cut 3 bases from V and 0 bases from J, with 9 bases between. CDR3 length: 16 residues. CDR1 and CDR2 from the germline V gene are SGHDN and FVKESK. This chain's CDR3 is CASSHPRISGANVLTF. The DNA for the CDR3 is TGTGCCAGCAGCCATCCCAGGATCTCTGGGGCCAACGTCCTGACTTTC.

This chain uses TRBV5-1 with TRBJ2-7, with 9 bases fitting TRBD2. The CDR3 totals 14 residues. V lost 4 bases to trimming and J lost 4 bases; unmatched junction nucleotides: 6. Germline V CDR1 and CDR2: SGHRS, YFSETQ. The CDR3 sequence: CASSPTSGWYEQYF. CDR3 bases: TGCGCCAGCAGCCCGACTAGCGGTTGGTACGAGCAGTACTTC.

This sequence joins TRBV5-1 and TRBJ1-6; 11 nucleotides agree with TRBD1. CDR1 SGHRS and CDR2 YFSETQ come from the germline V gene. This CDR3 spans 14 amino acids. The junction had 3 bases not matched to a gene; V was cut back by 5 bases and J by 8 bases. The CDR3 here is CASRSGQGDSPLHF. CDR3 nucleotides: TGCGCCAGCAGGTCGGGACAGGGGGATTCACCCCTCCACTTT.

Only a few counts were recorded for this clone. The chain couples TRBV7-3 to TRBJ2-1; 9 nucleotides agree with TRBD2. V gave up 5 bases and J gave up 7 bases; unmatched junction bases: 12. Germline V CDR1 and CDR2: SGHTA, FQGTGA. This CDR3 has 16 amino acids. CDR3 DNA sequence: TGTGCCAGCAGCCTAGATAGCGGGAGCCCCGGGAATGAGCAGTTCTTC. Amino acids: CASSLDSGSPGNEQFF.

The rearrangement joins TRBV27 to TRBJ1-2, with D perhaps TRBD1 (6 bases). Germline V CDR1 and CDR2: MNHEY, SMNVEV (reference sequence). V lost 6 bases, J lost 1 base, and 21 bases lay in between. There are 17 residues in the CDR3. CDR3 nucleotide sequence: TGTGCCAGCAGCCAATTGGACAGAGCGTATCGTAACTATGGCTACACCTTC. As protein: CASSQLDRAYRNYGYTF.

The chain combines TRBV29-1 with TRBJ1-2; TRBD1 is a possible D gene (5 bases). V dropped 3 bases and J dropped 6 bases, with 8 bases sitting between them. The length of the CDR3 is 11 residues. From germline, CDR1 is SQVTM and CDR2 ANQGSEA. As DNA, the CDR3 is TGCAGCGTTGAGGAGGGGAATGGCTACACCTTC. Translating gives CSVEEGNGYTF.

This clone was observed a single time. The junction departs from germline at one end; a sequencing error may be responsible. V usage is TRBV4-2 and J usage is TRBJ1-1; D is undetermined. This CDR3 is built from 17 residues. Germline V gene data show CDR1 as LGHNA and CDR2 as YNFKEQ. Written as DNA, the CDR3 is TGTGCCACCAGCTTTAGAAGCTCCTCTATAATGAACACTGAAGCTTTCTTT. It is translated as CATSFRSSSIMNTEAFF.

This chain uses TRBV7-8 with TRBJ2-1; D possibly corresponds to TRBD1 (5 bases). The germline V gene encodes CDR1 SGHVS and CDR2 FQNEAQ. The CDR3 length is 12 residues. Trimming cost V 5 bases and J 10 bases, with 12 bases left between them. The CDR3 DNA follows: TGTGCCAGCAGCGGTCGCAGGGCGGAGCAGTTCTTC. Amino acid sequence: CASSGRRAEQFF.

The rearrangement uses TRBV6-5 and TRBJ1-1; 8 bases are shared with TRBD1. The germline CDR1 and CDR2 sequences are MNHEY and SVGAGI. The trim removed 6 bases at V and 3 bases at J, leaving 3 bases unmatched. This CDR3 comprises 13 residues. The CDR3 DNA reads as TGTGCCAGCAGACAGGGGGACCACACTGAAGCTTTCTTT. The encoded protein is CASRQGDHTEAFF.

This chain joins TRBV27 and TRBJ2-7; weak D call: TRBD1 (5 bases). V lost 4 bases and J 3 bases, leaving 13 bases between the germline ends. The germline gives CDR1 MNHEY, CDR2 SMNVEV (reference sequence). This CDR3 contains 14 residues. The CDR3, as DNA: TGTGCCAGCAGTTATAGACAGAATTACTACGAGCAGTACTTC. This gives the protein CASSYRQNYYEQYF.

The V gene is TRBV28, the J gene TRBJ1-5; D is uncertain. The V gene's germline CDR1 is MDHEN and CDR2 SYDVKM. This CDR3 spans 15 amino acids. The V end was cut by 6 bases, the J end by 3 bases, with 15 bases between. CDR3 sequence (DNA): TGTGCCAGCAGAAACAACCCGGGTCCCAATCAGCCCCAGCATTTT. This sequence encodes CASRNNPGPNQPQHF.

V usage is TRBV25-1 and J usage is TRBJ2-7; D is ambiguous. V shed 5 bases and J shed 2 bases, with 13 bases lying between them. The CDR3 loop spans 14 amino acids. The germline gives CDR1 MGHDK, CDR2 SYGVNS. CDR3 DNA sequence: TGTGCCAGCAGTCAACAACCAGGCCCCTACGAGCAGTACTTC. As protein: CASSQQPGPYEQYF.

This chain's CDR3 is CASSFIGNTIYF. Here the CDR3 DNA reads TGTGCCAGCAGTTTTATCGGAAACACCATATATTTT. V is TRBV12-3 or TRBV12-4 and J is TRBJ1-3; D is unresolved. The CDR3 loop spans 12 amino acids. Trimming stripped 3 bases from V and 4 bases from J, with 4 bases between.

The gene calls are TRBV27 and TRBJ2-7; 12 bases agree with TRBD2. The CDR3 is made up of 15 amino acids. V gave up 6 bases and J gave up 4 bases; unmatched junction bases: 7. Germline CDR1 reads MNHEY; CDR2 reads SMNVEV (reference sequence). The CDR3 loop reads CASSRTSGNLYEQYF. The DNA of the CDR3 is TGTGCCAGCAGCCGGACTAGCGGGAATCTGTACGAGCAGTACTTC.

The chain joins TRBV7-2 to TRBJ2-7; D perhaps matches TRBD1 (6 bases). The V gene's germline CDR1 is SGHTA and CDR2 FQGNSA. V was trimmed by 1 base and J by 3 bases, leaving 10 bases between them. This CDR3 region has 14 residues. The CDR3 nucleotides read TGTGCCAGCAGCTTAGATGGACAGTACTACGAGCAGTACTTC. This codes for CASSLDGQYYEQYF.

J is TRBJ2-3 and V is TRBV10-3; D remains unclear. The germline V and J ends were trimmed by 2 bases and 0 bases, with 21 bases remaining between them. The CDR3 totals 19 residues. Germline values: CDR1 ENHRY, CDR2 SYGVKD. CDR3 nucleotide sequence: TGTGCCATCAGTGAGCCCTTGCGAGCCACAGCTATAAGCACAGATACGCAGTATTTT. Amino acid sequence: CAISEPLRATAISTDTQYF.

The chain uses TRBV19 and TRBJ2-1; D possibly corresponds to TRBD2 (5 bases). Germline values: CDR1 LNHDA, CDR2 SQIVND (reference sequence). Trimming pared 10 bases from V and 2 bases from J, leaving 18 bases between. The CDR3 is made up of 15 amino acids. CDR3 residues: CATKAGSVTYNEQFF. Written as DNA, the CDR3 is TGTGCCACCAAGGCGGGTAGCGTTACCTACAATGAGCAGTTCTTC.

V and J are TRBV9 and TRBJ2-1; D remains ambiguous. Germline values: CDR1 SGDLS, CDR2 YYNGEE. The CDR3 is 14 residues long. V lost 8 bases, J lost 0 bases, and 12 bases lay in between. This CDR3 is CASTSTSSYNEQFF. CDR3 coding DNA: TGTGCCAGTACGAGTACCTCCTCCTACAATGAGCAGTTCTTC.

The gene calls are TRBV7-9 and TRBJ1-1, with a weak D call TRBD1 (6 bases). The CDR3 spans 13 residues. Trimming stripped 4 bases from V and 6 bases from J, with 12 bases between. Germline V gene lookup returns CDR1 SEHNR and CDR2 FQNEAQ (reference sequence). The CDR3 coding sequence is TGTGCCAGCAGCTCAAAACAGGGATCTGAAGCTTTCTTT. Protein sequence: CASSSKQGSEAFF. Supplemented by reference TRBV7-9 and TRBJ1-1, the full variable domain reads DTGVSQNPRHKITKRGQNVTFRCDPISEHNRLYWYRQTLGQGPEFLTYFQNEAQLEKSRLLSDRFSAERPKGSFSTLEIQRTEQGDSAMYLCASSSKQGSEAFFGQGTRLTVV.